The rows below give T cell receptor beta chains drawn from one sample of a study of blood T cell repertoires in COVID-19. The method was immunoSEQ multiplex PCR; TCRdb's version includes in-frame clones alone and lacks a portion of them. This sample has about 200,000 clones, with around 86% found just once. Sequencing was carried out using peripheral blood. These receptor sequences come from a man aged 60 to 69 who had recovered from COVID-19. The CDR3 runs from the conserved cysteine through the conserved F or W. D genes are given only for firm matches. Clone size appears in some rows only: once, few, many, or a class for an expanded clone.

j_call d_call v_call clone_size cdr3_aa cdr3_nt
TRBJ1-2 - TRBV18 - CASSPGDTQTHLNYGYTF TGTGCCAGCTCACCAGGGGACACCCAAACCCATCTAAACTATGGCTACACCTTC
TRBJ1-4 - TRBV9 - CASSAGTRRANEKLFF TGTGCCAGCAGCGCCGGGACACGTCGAGCTAATGAAAAACTGTTTTTT
TRBJ2-2 TRBD2 TRBV5-4 few CASSFGLAGDYGELFF TGTGCCAGCAGCTTCGGGCTAGCGGGAGATTACGGGGAGCTGTTTTTT
TRBJ2-5 TRBD2 TRBV10-3 - CAISESSGAGTQYF TGTGCCATCAGTGAGTCGAGCGGGGCTGGGACCCAGTACTTC
TRBJ2-7 - TRBV27 - CASSLKVRGNYEQYF TGTGCCAGCAGTTTAAAGGTAAGGGGGAACTACGAGCAGTACTTC
TRBJ1-1 TRBD1 TRBV29-1 - CSVKRTGGVAEAFF TGCAGCGTGAAACGGACAGGGGGGGTCGCTGAAGCTTTCTTT
TRBJ1-5 - TRBV4-2 - CASSQDRRDNQPQHF TGTGCCAGCAGCCAAGATCGCCGGGACAATCAGCCCCAGCATTTT
TRBJ1-3 TRBD1 TRBV7-8 - CASSLTGNSGNTIYF TGTGCCAGCAGCTTGACAGGGAACTCTGGAAACACCATATATTTT
TRBJ2-4 - TRBV7-2 - CASSLWAGLAKNIQYF TGTGCCAGCAGCTTATGGGCCGGACTAGCCAAAAACATTCAGTACTTC
TRBJ1-4 - TRBV2 - CASSRSIPRPPNEKLFF TGTGCCAGCAGTCGATCAATCCCTAGGCCCCCGAATGAAAAACTGTTTTTT
TRBJ1-5 - TRBV28 - CASSLSAFNQPQHF TGTGCCAGCAGTTTATCAGCGTTCAATCAGCCCCAGCATTTT
TRBJ2-1 - TRBV4-2 once CASSQGASYNEQFF TGTGCCAGCAGCCAAGGGGCAAGCTACAATGAGCAGTTCTTC
TRBJ2-6 - TRBV19 - CASRPGRTGANVLTF TGTGCCAGTAGGCCAGGGCGTACTGGGGCCAACGTCCTGACTTTC
TRBJ1-1 - TRBV7-9 - CASSLVRAPNTEAFF TGTGCCAGCAGCTTAGTGAGAGCACCGAACACTGAAGCTTTCTTT
TRBJ2-5 - TRBV9 - CASSIGPPGETQYF TGTGCCAGCAGCATTGGCCCCCCCGGGGAGACCCAGTACTTC
TRBJ1-4 - TRBV28 - CASTNVGRTDNEKLFF TGTGCCAGCACAAACGTCGGACGGACTGACAATGAAAAACTGTTTTTT
TRBJ2-7 TRBD2 TRBV7-9 - CASSLGGGDTYEQYF TGTGCCAGCAGCTTAGGCGGGGGGGACACCTACGAGCAGTACTTC
TRBJ1-2 - TRBV4-3 - CASSQALNRANGYTF TGCGCCAGCAGCCAAGCCCTGAACAGGGCAAATGGCTACACCTTC
TRBJ2-1 TRBD2 TRBV3-1/TRBV3-2 - CASSPRLGGPYNEQFF TGTGCCAGCAGCCCCCGGTTGGGAGGGCCCTACAATGAGCAGTTCTTC
TRBJ2-3 - TRBV4-1 - CASSQKPPHLDRATDTQYF TGCGCCAGCAGCCAGAAACCTCCTCACCTGGACAGAGCCACAGATACGCAGTATTTT
TRBJ1-2 TRBD1 TRBV3-1/TRBV3-2 once CASSPGQGDTYGYTF TGTGCCAGCAGCCCAGGACAGGGGGACACCTATGGCTACACCTTC
TRBJ1-2 - TRBV6-5 - CASSNPVGGGDTF TGTGCCAGCAGCAACCCTGTGGGAGGGGGAGACACCTTC
TRBJ2-7 - TRBV12-3/TRBV12-4 - CASSLQLAAKQYF TGTGCCAGCAGTTTGCAGTTGGCCGCCAAGCAGTACTTC
TRBJ2-7 - TRBV5-1 - CASSWDFPNYEQYF TGCGCCAGCAGCTGGGACTTTCCAAACTACGAGCAGTACTTC
TRBJ1-3 TRBD1 TRBV7-3 - CASSVDRSSGNTIYF TGTGCCAGCAGTGTGGACAGGAGCTCTGGAAACACCATATATTTT
TRBJ1-2 - TRBV6-5 - CASRPNQGGGGYTF TGTGCCAGCAGGCCTAATCAGGGTGGTGGTGGCTACACCTTC
TRBJ2-1 TRBD1 TRBV7-9 - CASNRGASEQFF TGTGCCAGCAACAGGGGGGCAAGCGAGCAGTTCTTC
TRBJ1-2 TRBD1 TRBV10-3 - CAISAKQGANYGYTF TGTGCCATCAGCGCAAAACAGGGGGCAAACTATGGCTACACCTTC
TRBJ2-7 TRBD2 TRBV28 - CASRAGGANKVYEQYF TGTGCCAGCAGAGCGGGGGGCGCAAACAAAGTCTACGAGCAGTACTTC
TRBJ2-3 - TRBV7-2 - CASSLDRGTDTQYF TGTGCCAGCAGCTTAGACCGAGGCACAGATACGCAGTATTTT
TRBJ2-2 - TRBV2 - CASRGDTGELFF TGTGCCAGCAGAGGGGACACCGGGGAGCTGTTTTTT
TRBJ2-2 - TRBV9 - CASSGRTAPTGELFF TGTGCCAGCAGCGGGAGGACAGCCCCCACCGGGGAGCTGTTTTTT
TRBJ1-1 - TRBV5-1 - CASREAPGNTEAFF TGCGCCAGCCGGGAGGCCCCAGGAAACACTGAAGCTTTCTTT
TRBJ2-7 - TRBV7-2 - CASSFRATYEQYF TGTGCCAGCAGCTTTAGAGCGACCTACGAGCAGTACTTC
TRBJ2-1 TRBD1 TRBV19 - CASSISPGGSYNEQFF TGTGCCAGTAGTATCTCCCCAGGGGGCTCCTACAATGAGCAGTTCTTC
TRBJ2-3 - TRBV11-3 - CASSLGSGARTDTQYF TGTGCCAGCAGCTTGGGTTCGGGAGCTCGCACAGATACGCAGTATTTT